This TCR beta chain was captured by sequencing in a study of cytomegalovirus exposure and HLA in healthy donors. Whole-study results and caveats: Apart from CMV serostatus, no immune exposure information was available.

Researchers ran the PCR with 60 Vbeta and 13 Jbeta primers. Assay: immunoSEQ multiplex PCR; the TCRdb copy retains only in-frame clones and omits some. This table has around 190,000 clones, approximately 86% appearing once. V shed 0 bases and J 3 bases; nucleotides not matched to a gene: 3. This CDR3 is 14 amino acids long. Germline V gene lookup returns CDR1 GTSNPN and CDR2 SVGIG (reference sequence). It was healthy bone marrow donors who served as donors. In regard to this clone: The antigen remains undetermined.

Sequenced sample: PBMCs. This chain uses TRBV30 with TRBJ2-7; TRBD1 matches at 9 bases. This TCR was recovered from a woman in her twenties or thirties in good health and CMV-seronegative. The CDR3 sequence: CAWSVRQGDYEQYF. The CDR3 coding sequence is TGTGCCTGGAGTGTTCGACAGGGGGACTACGAGCAGTACTTC.